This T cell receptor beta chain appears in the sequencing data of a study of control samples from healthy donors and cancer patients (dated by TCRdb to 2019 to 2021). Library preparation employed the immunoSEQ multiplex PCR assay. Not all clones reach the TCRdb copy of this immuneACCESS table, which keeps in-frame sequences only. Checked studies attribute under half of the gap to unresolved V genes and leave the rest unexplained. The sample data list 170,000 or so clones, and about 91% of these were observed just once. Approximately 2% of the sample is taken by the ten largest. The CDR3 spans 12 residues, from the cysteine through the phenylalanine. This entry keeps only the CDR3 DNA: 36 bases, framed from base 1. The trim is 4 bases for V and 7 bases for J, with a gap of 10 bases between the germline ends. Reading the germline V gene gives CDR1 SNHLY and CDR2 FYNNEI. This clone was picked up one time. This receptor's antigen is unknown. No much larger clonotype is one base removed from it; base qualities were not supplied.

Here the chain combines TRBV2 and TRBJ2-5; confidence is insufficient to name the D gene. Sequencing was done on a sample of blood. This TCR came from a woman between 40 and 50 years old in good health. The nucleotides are TGTGCCAGCAGTGCTTATCCGGGGACCCAGTACTTC. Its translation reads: CASSAYPGTQYF. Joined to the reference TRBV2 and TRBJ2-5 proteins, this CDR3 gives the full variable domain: EPEVTQTPSHQVTQMGQEVILRCVPISNHLYFYWYRQILGQKVEFLVSFYNNEISEKSEIFDDQFSVERPDGSNFTLKIRSTKLEDSAMYFCASSAYPGTQYFGPGTRLLVL.